This is a list of T cell receptor beta chains from one sample in a study of blood T cell repertoires in COVID-19. TCRdb's copy holds only in-frame clones and misses some; the assay was immunoSEQ multiplex PCR. Among roughly 300,000 clones, roughly 90% were seen once, and the ten largest hold roughly 6.7%. The sample comprised peripheral blood. The receptors stem from a man younger than 35 who had recovered from COVID-19. The conserved cysteine and the conserved F or W are not part of the CDR3 here. The D gene is left open where the match is weak.

v_call d_call cdr3_aa
TRBV27 TRBD2 ASSLLAGSYEQY
TRBV3-1/TRBV3-2 TRBD1 ASSQVSDREYNEQF
TRBV5-5 TRBD1 ASSSGQGGDTQY
TRBV30 . AWSLRDNANYGYT
TRBV7-2 TRBD2 ASSLSGPYYNEQF
TRBV10-3 . AISESRGKAGANVLT
TRBV6-5 . ASSRYGTSYNEQF
TRBV5-1 TRBD1 ASRDLGGEENEAF
TRBV5-4 . ARTLRGGGRVTEAF
TRBV7-2 . ASSLEGEGTWPQH
TRBV19 . ASSMGTGANYGYT
TRBV19 TRBD1 ASISAGGTNSPLH
TRBV5-1 TRBD2 ASSWEGNTDTQY
TRBV7-8 TRBD1 ASLRDRGTGELF